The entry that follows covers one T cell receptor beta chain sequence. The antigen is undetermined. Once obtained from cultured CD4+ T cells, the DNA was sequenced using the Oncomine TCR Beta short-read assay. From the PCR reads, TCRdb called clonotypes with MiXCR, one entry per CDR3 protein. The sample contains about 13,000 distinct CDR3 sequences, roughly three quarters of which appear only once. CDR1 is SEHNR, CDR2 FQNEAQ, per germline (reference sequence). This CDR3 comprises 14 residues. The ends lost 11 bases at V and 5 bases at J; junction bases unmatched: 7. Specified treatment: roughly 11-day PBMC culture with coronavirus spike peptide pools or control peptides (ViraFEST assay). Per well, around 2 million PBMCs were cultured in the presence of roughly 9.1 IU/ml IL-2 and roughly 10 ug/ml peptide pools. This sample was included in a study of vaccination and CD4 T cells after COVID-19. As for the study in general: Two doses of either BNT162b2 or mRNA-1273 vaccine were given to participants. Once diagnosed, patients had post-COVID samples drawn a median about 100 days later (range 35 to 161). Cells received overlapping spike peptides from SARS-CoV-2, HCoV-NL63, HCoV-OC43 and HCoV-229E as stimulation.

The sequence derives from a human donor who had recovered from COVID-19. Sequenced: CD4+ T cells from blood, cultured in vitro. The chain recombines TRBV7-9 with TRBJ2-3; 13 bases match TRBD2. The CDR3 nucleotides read TGTGCCGGGCGGACTAGCGGGAGAATAGATACGCAGTATTTT. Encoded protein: CAGRTSGRIDTQYF.